The 3 T cell receptor beta chains presented below share a single source sample, sequenced in a study of shared clonotypes between healthy human individuals. Produced via immunoSEQ multiplex PCR; TCRdb's table is partial and in-frame only. The sample lists millions of clones, 85% to 95% occurring once. The sample comprised naive CD4+ T cells sorted from blood. Sample subset: CD45RA+ positively selected. The source is a man between 18 and 35 years old in good health.

The gene calls are TRBV15 and TRBJ2-3; D unresolved. V lost 0 bases and J lost 15, with 16 bases in between. Germline values: CDR1 LNHNV, CDR2 YYDKDF (reference sequence). The CDR3 extends over 13 amino acids. The CDR3 protein is CATSRERRRPLYF. In nucleotides, the CDR3 is TGTGCCACCAGCAGAGAGAGGCGGAGACCCTTATATTTT.

A word on this clone: The sample has other DNA sequences that encode this CDR3 too. The rearrangement joins TRBV30 to TRBJ1-5; no clear D. Trimming removed 0 bases at V and 6 bases at J, with 6 bases between. This CDR3 region has 12 residues. Germline values: CDR1 GTSNPN, CDR2 SVGIG (reference sequence). The CDR3 sequence is CAWSVLGQPQHF. The CDR3 DNA is TGTGCCTGGAGTGTTTTAGGTCAGCCCCAGCATTTT. Variable domain in full (rest from reference TRBV30 and TRBJ1-5): SQTIHQWPATLVQPVGSPLSLECTVEGTSNPNLYWYRQAAGRGLQLLFYSVGIGQISSEVPQNLSASRPQDRQFILSSKKLLLSDSGFYLCAWSVLGQPQHFGDGTRLSIL.

This rearrangement joins TRBV12-5 to TRBJ2-1, with TRBD2 as a possible D gene (5 bases). Trimming removed 7 bases at V and 6 bases at J, with 16 bases between. The CDR3 loop spans 14 amino acids. Germline V gene data show CDR1 as LGHNT and CDR2 as FRNRAP. CDR3 region: CASELPSRSNEQFF. DNA for the CDR3: TGTGCTAGTGAGCTTCCTAGCAGAAGCAATGAGCAGTTCTTC.